A single sample gave rise to the 5 T cell receptor beta chains below, sequenced in a study of blood T cell repertoires in COVID-19. The method was immunoSEQ multiplex PCR; TCRdb's version includes in-frame clones alone and lacks a portion of them. This table has about 230,000 clones, 70% to 90% appearing once. Sequencing used peripheral blood. All receptors derive from a woman in her 70s with active or convalescent COVID-19.

The CDR3 DNA follows: TGTGCCAGCAGTACCCAGGGTGTCGGCTACAATGAGCAGTTCTTC. Amino acids: CASSTQGVGYNEQFF. The chain has TRBV6-6 and TRBJ2-1, with a tentative D call TRBD1 (5 bases). Germline values: CDR1 MNHNY, CDR2 SVGAGI (reference sequence). This CDR3 region has 15 residues. V lost 5 bases to trimming and J lost 3 bases, with 14 bases between them.

The chain has TRBV5-1 and TRBJ2-2; 14 bases match TRBD2. Germline assignment: CDR1 SGHRS and CDR2 YFSETQ. This CDR3 comprises 15 residues. The J segment lost 8 bases and the V segment lost 6 bases, leaving 6 bases of the junction unmatched. CDR3 in DNA: TGCGCCAGCAACCCGGGACTAGCGGGAGAAGGGGAGCTGTTTTTT. Translating it yields CASNPGLAGEGELFF.

The chain combines TRBV3-1 (or the pseudogene TRBV3-2) with TRBJ1-2, with a tentative D call TRBD1 (6 bases). V lost 0 bases to trimming and J lost 4 bases, with 15 bases between them. This CDR3 is 16 amino acids long. Germline lookup yields CDR1 LGHDT and CDR2 YNNKEL (reference sequence). CDR3 sequence: CASSQDLRGRGYGYTF. CDR3 nucleotides: TGTGCCAGCAGCCAAGATCTGCGAGGCAGGGGCTATGGCTACACCTTC.

This clone is medium-sized in the sample. The rearrangement uses TRBV29-1 and TRBJ2-1, with TRBD2 identical over 10 bases. The J segment lost 0 bases and the V segment lost 4 bases, leaving 6 bases of the junction unmatched. This CDR3 region has 16 residues. CDR1 is SQVTM, CDR2 ANQGSEA, per germline. CDR3 region: CSVVASGRTSYNEQFF. The CDR3 DNA follows: TGCAGCGTTGTGGCTAGCGGGAGAACCTCCTACAATGAGCAGTTCTTC.

The rearrangement joins TRBV11-1 to TRBJ1-2; 7 bases line up with TRBD1. The J segment lost 0 bases and the V segment lost 3 bases, leaving 1 base of the junction unmatched. The CDR3 runs 14 residues. Germline CDR1 reads SGHAT; CDR2 reads FQDESV (reference sequence). The CDR3 sequence: CASSLGQSNYGYTF. CDR3 DNA sequence: TGTGCCAGCAGCTTGGGACAGTCTAACTATGGCTACACCTTC. Filled out from reference TRBV11-1 and TRBJ1-2, the complete variable domain reads EAEVAQSPRYKITEKSQAVAFWCDPISGHATLYWYRQILGQGPELLVQFQDESVVDDSQLPKDRFSAERLKGVDSTLKIQPAELGDSAMYLCASSLGQSNYGYTFGSGTRLTVV.